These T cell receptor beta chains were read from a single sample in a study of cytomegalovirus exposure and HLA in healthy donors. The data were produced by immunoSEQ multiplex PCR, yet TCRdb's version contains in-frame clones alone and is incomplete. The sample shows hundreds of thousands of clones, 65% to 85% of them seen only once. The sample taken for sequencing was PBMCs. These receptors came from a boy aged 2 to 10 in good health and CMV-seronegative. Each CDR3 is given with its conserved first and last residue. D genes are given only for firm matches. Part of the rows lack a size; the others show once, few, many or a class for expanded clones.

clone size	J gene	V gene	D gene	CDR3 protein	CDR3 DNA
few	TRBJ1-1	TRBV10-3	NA	CAISGDRLMNTEAFF	TGTGCCATCAGTGGTGACCGACTCATGAACACTGAAGCTTTCTTT
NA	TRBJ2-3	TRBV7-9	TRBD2	CASSPGGADTQYF	TGTGCCAGCAGCCCGGGGGGGGCAGATACGCAGTATTTT
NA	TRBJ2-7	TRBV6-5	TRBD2	CASSYSSSGRYEQYF	TGTGCCAGCAGTTACTCCTCAAGCGGGAGGTACGAGCAGTACTTC
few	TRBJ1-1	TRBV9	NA	CASSQDSPEAFF	TGTGCCAGCAGCCAGGACAGCCCTGAAGCTTTCTTT
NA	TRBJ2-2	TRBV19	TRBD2	CASTQRGARTGELFF	TGTGCCAGTACCCAGCGGGGGGCGAGGACCGGGGAGCTGTTTTTT
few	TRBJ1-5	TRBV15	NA	CATSREKHQPQHF	TGTGCCACCAGCAGAGAAAAGCACCAGCCCCAGCATTTT
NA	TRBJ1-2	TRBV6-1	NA	CAGRTEGYTF	TGTGCCGGTAGGACAGAGGGCTACACCTTC
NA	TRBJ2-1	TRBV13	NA	CASSLGTASFF	TGTGCCAGCAGCTTAGGGACAGCGAGTTTCTTC
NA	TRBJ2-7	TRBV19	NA	CASSIGGKAYEQYF	TGTGCCAGTAGTATAGGAGGGAAAGCCTACGAGCAGTACTTC
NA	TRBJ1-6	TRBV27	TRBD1	CASSLRPGQGNSPLHF	TGTGCCAGCAGTTTAAGGCCGGGACAGGGCAATTCACCCCTCCACTTT
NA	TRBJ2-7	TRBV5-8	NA	CATGFAYEQYF	TGTGCCACCGGCTTCGCCTACGAGCAGTACTTC
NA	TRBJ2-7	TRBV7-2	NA	CASSSPRSLVSSYEQYF	TGTGCCAGCAGCTCCCCGCGGTCACTCGTGAGCTCCTACGAGCAGTACTTC
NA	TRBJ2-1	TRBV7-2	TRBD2	CASSSTSGRFNEQFF	TGTGCCAGCAGCTCGACTAGCGGGAGATTCAATGAGCAGTTCTTC
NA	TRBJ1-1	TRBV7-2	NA	CASSFPTGRVNTEAFF	TGTGCCAGCAGCTTCCCAACGGGTCGGGTGAACACTGAAGCTTTCTTT
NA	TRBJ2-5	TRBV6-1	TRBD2	CASSPRLAGPETQYF	TGTGCCAGCAGTCCTCGACTAGCGGGACCGGAGACCCAGTACTTC
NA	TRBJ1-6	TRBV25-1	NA	CASSELSNSPLHF	TGTGCCAGCAGTGAACTATCTAATTCACCCCTCCACTTT
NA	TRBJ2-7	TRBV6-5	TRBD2	CASSYGREVYEQYF	TGTGCCAGCAGTTACGGCCGGGAGGTGTACGAGCAGTACTTC
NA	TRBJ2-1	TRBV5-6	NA	CASSLMYNGQFF	TGTGCCAGCAGCTTGATGTACAATGGGCAGTTCTTC
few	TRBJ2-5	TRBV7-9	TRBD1	CASSPTGERETQYF	TGTGCCAGCAGCCCAACAGGGGAGAGAGAGACCCAGTACTTC
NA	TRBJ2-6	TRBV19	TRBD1	CASSSHAGTGGIGANVLTF	TGTGCCAGTAGTTCCCATGCCGGGACAGGGGGGATTGGGGCCAACGTCCTGACTTTC
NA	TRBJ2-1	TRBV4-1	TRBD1	CASSQVNRGVGNEQFF	TGCGCCAGCAGCCAAGTTAACAGGGGGGTCGGCAATGAGCAGTTCTTC
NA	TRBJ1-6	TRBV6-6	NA	CASSYSGHANSPLHF	TGTGCCAGCAGTTACTCGGGACACGCCAATTCACCCCTCCACTTT
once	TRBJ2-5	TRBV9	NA	CASSVAIGETQYF	TGTGCCAGCAGCGTAGCTATCGGAGAGACCCAGTACTTC
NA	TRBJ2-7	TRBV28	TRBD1	CASSLFPGTGGYEQYF	TGTGCCAGCAGTTTATTCCCCGGGACAGGGGGCTACGAGCAGTACTTC
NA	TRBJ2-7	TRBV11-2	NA	CASSLGGGDFYEQYF	TGTGCCAGCAGCTTAGGAGGGGGAGACTTCTACGAGCAGTACTTC